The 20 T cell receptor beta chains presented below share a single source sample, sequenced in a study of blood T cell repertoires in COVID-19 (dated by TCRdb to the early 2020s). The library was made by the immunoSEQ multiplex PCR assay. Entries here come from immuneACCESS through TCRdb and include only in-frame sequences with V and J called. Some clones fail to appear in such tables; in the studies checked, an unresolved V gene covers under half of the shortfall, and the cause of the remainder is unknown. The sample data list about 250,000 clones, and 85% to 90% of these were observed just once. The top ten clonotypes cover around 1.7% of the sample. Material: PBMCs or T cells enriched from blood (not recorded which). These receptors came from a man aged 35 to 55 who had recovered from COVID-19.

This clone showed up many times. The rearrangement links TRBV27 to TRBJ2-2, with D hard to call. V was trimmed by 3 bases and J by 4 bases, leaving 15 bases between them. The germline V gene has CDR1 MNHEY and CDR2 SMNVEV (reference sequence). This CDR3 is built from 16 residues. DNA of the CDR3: TGTGCCAGCAGTTTTTTCCCCCGACTGCTCACCGGGGAGCTGTTTTTT. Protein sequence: CASSFFPRLLTGELFF.

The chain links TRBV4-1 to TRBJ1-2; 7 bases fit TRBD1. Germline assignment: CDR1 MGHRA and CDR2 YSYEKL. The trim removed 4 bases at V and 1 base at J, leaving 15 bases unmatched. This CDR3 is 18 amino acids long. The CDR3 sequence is CASSLTTTGSFGNYGYTF. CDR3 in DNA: TGCGCCAGCAGCCTAACGACGACAGGGAGTTTCGGTAACTATGGCTACACCTTC.

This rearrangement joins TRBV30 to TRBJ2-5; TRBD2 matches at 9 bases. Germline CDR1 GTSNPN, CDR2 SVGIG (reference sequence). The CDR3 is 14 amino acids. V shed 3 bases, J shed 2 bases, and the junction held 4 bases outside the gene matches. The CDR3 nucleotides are TGTGCCTGGAGGAGAGCGGGGGGACAAGAGACCCAGTACTTC. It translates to CAWRRAGGQETQYF.

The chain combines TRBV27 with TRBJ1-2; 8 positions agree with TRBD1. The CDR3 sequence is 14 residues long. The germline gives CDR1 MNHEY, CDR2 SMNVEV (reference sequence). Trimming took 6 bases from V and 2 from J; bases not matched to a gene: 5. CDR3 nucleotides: TGTGCCAGCAGGCCGACAGGGGTAAACTATGGCTACACCTTC. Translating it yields CASRPTGVNYGYTF.

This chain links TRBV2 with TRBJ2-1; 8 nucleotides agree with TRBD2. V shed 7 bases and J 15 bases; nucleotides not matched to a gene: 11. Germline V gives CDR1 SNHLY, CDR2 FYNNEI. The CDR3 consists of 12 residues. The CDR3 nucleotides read TGTGCCAGCAACCTCGCGACTAGCGCTCCGTTCTTC. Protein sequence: CASNLATSAPFF.

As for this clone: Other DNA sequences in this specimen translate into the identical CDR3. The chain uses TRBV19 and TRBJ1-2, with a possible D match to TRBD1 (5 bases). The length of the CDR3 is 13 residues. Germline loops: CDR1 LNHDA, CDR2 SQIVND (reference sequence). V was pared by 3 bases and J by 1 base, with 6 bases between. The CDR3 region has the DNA TGTGCCAGTAGTATCGACAGTAACTATGGCTACACCTTC. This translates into CASSIDSNYGYTF.

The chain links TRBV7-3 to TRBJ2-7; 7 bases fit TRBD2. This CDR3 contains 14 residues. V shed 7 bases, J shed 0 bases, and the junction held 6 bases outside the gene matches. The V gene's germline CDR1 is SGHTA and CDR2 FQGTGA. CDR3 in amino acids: CASTVAGSSYEQYF. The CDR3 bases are TGTGCCAGCACCGTAGCGGGTAGCTCCTACGAGCAGTACTTC.

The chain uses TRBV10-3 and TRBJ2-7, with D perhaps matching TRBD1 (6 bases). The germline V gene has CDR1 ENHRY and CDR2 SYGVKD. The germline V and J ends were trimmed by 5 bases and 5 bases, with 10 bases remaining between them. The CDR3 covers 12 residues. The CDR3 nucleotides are TGTGCCATCAGTAACAGGGAGAACGAGCAGTACTTC. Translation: CAISNRENEQYF.

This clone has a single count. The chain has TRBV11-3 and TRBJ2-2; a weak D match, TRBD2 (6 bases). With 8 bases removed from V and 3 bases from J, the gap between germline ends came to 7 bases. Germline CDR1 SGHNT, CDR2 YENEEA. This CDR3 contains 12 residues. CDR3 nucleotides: TGTGCCAGCGCTAGCGACACCGGGGAGCTGTTTTTT. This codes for CASASDTGELFF.

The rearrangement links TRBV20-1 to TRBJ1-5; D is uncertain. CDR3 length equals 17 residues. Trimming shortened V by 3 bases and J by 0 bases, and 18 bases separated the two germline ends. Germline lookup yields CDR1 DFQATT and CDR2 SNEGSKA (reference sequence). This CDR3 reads CSASDRESPYSNQPQHF. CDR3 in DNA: TGCAGTGCTAGTGACCGCGAGTCTCCTTATAGCAATCAGCCCCAGCATTTT.

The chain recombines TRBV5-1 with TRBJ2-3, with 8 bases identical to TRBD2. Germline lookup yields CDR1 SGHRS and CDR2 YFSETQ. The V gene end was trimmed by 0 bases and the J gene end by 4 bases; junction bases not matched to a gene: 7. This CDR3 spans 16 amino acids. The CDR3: CASSLVSGVTADTQYF. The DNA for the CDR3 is TGCGCCAGCAGCTTGGTTAGCGGGGTAACCGCAGATACGCAGTATTTT.

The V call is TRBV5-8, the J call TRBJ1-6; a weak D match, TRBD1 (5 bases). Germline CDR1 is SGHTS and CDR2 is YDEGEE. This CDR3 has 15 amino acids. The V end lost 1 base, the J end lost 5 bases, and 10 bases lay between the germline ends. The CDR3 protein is CASSLRGTNNSPLHF. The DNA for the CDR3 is TGTGCCAGCAGCTTGCGGGGGACGAATAATTCACCCCTCCACTTT.

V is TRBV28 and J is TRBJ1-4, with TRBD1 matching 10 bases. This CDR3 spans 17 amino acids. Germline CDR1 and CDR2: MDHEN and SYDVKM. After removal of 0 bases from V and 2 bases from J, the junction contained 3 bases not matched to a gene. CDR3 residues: CASSLWGTGDTNEKLFF. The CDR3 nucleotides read TGTGCCAGCAGTTTATGGGGGACAGGGGACACTAATGAAAAACTGTTTTTT.

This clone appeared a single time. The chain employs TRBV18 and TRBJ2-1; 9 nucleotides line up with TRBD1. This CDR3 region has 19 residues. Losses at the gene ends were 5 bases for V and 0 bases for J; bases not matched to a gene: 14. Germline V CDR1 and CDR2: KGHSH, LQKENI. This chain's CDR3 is CASSFTGQGLTSSYNEQFF. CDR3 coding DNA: TGTGCCAGCTCATTTACGGGACAGGGCCTAACGAGCTCCTACAATGAGCAGTTCTTC.

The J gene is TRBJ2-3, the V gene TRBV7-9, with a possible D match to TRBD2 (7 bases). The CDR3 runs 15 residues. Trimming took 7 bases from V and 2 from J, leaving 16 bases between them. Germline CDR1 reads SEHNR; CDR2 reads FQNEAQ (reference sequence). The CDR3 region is CASTSWGGATDTQYF. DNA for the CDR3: TGTGCCAGCACCTCTTGGGGGGGGGCCACAGATACGCAGTATTTT.

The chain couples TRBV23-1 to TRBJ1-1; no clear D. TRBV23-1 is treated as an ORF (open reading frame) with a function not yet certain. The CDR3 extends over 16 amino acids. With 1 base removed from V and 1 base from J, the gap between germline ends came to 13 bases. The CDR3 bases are TGCGCCAGCAGTCAATTGGAGACGGAGACGAACACTGAAGCTTTCTTT. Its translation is CASSQLETETNTEAFF.

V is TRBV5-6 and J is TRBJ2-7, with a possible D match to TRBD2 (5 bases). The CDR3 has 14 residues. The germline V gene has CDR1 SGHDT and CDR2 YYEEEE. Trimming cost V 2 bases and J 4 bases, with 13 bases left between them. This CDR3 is CASSLAGEGYEQYF. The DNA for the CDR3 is TGTGCCAGCAGCTTAGCCGGGGAAGGATACGAGCAGTACTTC.

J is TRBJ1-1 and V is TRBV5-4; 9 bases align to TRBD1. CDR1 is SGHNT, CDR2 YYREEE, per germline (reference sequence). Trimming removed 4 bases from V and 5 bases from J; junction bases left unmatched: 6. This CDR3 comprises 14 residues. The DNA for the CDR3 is TGTGCCAGCAGCCCCTGGACAGGGGAGACTGAAGCTTTCTTT. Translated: CASSPWTGETEAFF.

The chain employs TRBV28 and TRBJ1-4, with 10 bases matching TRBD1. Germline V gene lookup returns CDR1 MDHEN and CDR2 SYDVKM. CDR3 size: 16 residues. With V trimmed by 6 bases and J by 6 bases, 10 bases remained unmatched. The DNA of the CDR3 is TGTGCCAGCAGCCCTGTGTTAGGGACAGGGGATGAAAAACTGTTTTTT. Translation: CASSPVLGTGDEKLFF.

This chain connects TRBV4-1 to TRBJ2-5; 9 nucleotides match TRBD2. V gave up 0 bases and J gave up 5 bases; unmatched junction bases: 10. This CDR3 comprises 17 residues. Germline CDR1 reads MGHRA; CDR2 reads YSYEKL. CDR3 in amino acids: CASSQDRTAGGLETQYF. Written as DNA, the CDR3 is TGCGCCAGCAGCCAAGATCGTACGGCGGGGGGGCTTGAGACCCAGTACTTC.